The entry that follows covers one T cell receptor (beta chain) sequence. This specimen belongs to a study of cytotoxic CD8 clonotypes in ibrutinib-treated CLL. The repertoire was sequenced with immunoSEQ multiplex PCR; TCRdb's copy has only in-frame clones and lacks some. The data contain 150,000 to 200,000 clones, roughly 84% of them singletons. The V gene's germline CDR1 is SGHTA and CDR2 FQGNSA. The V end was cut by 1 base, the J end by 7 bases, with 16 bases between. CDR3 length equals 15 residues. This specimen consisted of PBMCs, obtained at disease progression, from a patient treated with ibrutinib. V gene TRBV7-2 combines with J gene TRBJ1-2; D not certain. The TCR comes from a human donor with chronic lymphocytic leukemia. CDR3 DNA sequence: TGTGCCAGCAGCTTAGGGGTGGCGCCCGCTTCTGGCTACACCTTC. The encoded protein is CASSLGVAPASGYTF.